This T cell receptor beta chain comes out of a study of immune evolution from preneoplasia to lung adenocarcinoma. H&E slides confirmed each diagnosis, reviewed by two pathologists independently. Here immunoSEQ multiplex PCR was the method, and the copy in TCRdb shows in-frame clones only, minus some. The sample includes about 2,500 clones, roughly 85% seen only once; the top ten take roughly 8.9%. The TCR sequence derives from a person in their fifties or sixties with lung adenocarcinoma. Specimen: FFPE normal lung tissue adjacent to the tumor.

This CDR3 is CASSLAGLAGDEQYF. CDR3 DNA: TGTGCCAGCAGCTTGGCGGGACTAGCGGGAGACGAGCAGTACTTC. The rearrangement uses TRBV5-4 and TRBJ2-7, with 14 nucleotides matching TRBD2. Germline V gene lookup returns CDR1 SGHNT and CDR2 YYREEE (reference sequence). Trimming took 0 bases from V and 5 from J; bases not matched to a gene: 1. The CDR3 sequence is 15 residues long.